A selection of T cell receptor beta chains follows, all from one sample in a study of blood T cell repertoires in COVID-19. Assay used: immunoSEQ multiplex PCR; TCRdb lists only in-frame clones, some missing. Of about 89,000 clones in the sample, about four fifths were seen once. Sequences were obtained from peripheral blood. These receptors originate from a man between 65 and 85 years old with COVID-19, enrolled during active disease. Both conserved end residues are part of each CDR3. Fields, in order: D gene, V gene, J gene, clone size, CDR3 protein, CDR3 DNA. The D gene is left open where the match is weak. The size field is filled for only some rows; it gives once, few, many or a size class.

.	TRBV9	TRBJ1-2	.	CASSATPGHNYGYTF	TGTGCCAGCAGCGCCACCCCGGGACACAACTATGGCTACACCTTC
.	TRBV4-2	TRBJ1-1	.	CASSQDQPGQGTEAFF	TGTGCCAGCAGCCAAGACCAACCGGGCCAGGGCACTGAAGCTTTCTTT
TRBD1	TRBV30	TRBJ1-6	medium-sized	CAWSVLGQGEAPLHF	TGTGCCTGGAGTGTACTGGGGCAGGGGGAAGCACCCCTCCACTTT
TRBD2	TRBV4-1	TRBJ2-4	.	CASSQDRLAGGSFVAKNIQYF	TGCGCCAGCAGCCAAGATAGGCTAGCGGGGGGATCTTTTGTAGCCAAAAACATTCAGTACTTC
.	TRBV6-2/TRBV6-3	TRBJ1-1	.	CASSYPFSRTEAFF	TGTGCCAGCAGTTACCCTTTTTCGAGGACTGAAGCTTTCTTT
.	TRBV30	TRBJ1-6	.	CAWNLQDGSPLHF	TGTGCCTGGAATCTACAGGACGGTTCACCCCTCCACTTT
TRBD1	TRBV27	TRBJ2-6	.	CASTPGTGGSGANVLTF	TGTGCCAGCACTCCGGGGACAGGGGGCTCTGGGGCCAACGTCCTGACTTTC
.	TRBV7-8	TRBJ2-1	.	CASSLVSEDAADPYNEQFF	TGTGCCAGCAGCTTAGTTTCTGAGGATGCTGCCGACCCCTACAATGAGCAGTTCTTC
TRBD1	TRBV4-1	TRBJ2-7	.	CASSSPGTGELEQYF	TGCGCCAGCAGCAGTCCAGGGACAGGGGAGCTCGAGCAGTACTTC
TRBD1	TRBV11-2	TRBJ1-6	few	CASSLEGQGANNSPLHF	TGTGCCAGCAGCTTAGAGGGACAGGGGGCCAATAATTCACCCCTCCACTTT
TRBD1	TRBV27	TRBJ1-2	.	CASSLSYRGGYGYTF	TGTGCCAGCAGTTTATCGTACAGGGGTGGCTATGGCTACACCTTC
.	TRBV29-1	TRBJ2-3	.	CSVGGGQEADTQYF	TGCAGCGTTGGGGGGGGGCAGGAGGCAGATACGCAGTATTTT
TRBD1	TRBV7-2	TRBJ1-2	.	CASSSTGQGYNGYTF	TGTGCCAGCAGCTCGACGGGACAGGGGTATAATGGCTACACCTTC
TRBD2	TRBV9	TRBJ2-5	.	CASSVELAGGRETQYF	TGTGCCAGCAGCGTAGAACTAGCGGGGGGGCGGGAGACCCAGTACTTC
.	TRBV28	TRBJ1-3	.	CASSSTPGLERTIYF	TGTGCCAGCAGTTCCACCCCGGGACTTGAAAGGACCATATATTTT
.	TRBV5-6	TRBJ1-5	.	CASSRNTDQPQHF	TGTGCCAGCAGTAGAAATACGGATCAGCCCCAGCATTTT
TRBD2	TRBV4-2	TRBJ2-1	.	CASSQDPSGGTYNEQFF	TGTGCCAGCAGCCAAGACCCTAGCGGGGGGACCTACAATGAGCAGTTCTTC
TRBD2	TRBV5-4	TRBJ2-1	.	CASSLTGGPNEQFF	TGTGCCAGCAGCTTGACGGGAGGGCCCAATGAGCAGTTCTTC
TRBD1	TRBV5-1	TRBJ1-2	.	CASSRGQGSFGGGYGYTF	TGCGCCAGCAGCAGGGGACAGGGAAGCTTCGGGGGTGGTTATGGCTACACCTTC
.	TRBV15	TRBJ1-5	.	CATSRGSGRVNQPQHF	TGTGCCACCAGCAGAGGATCCGGGCGGGTCAATCAGCCCCAGCATTTT
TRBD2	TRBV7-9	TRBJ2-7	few	CASSWGTSGYEQYF	TGTGCCAGCAGCTGGGGAACTAGCGGGTACGAGCAGTACTTC
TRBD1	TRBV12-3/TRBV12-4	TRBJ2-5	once	CASGQGAGETQYF	TGTGCCAGCGGACAGGGGGCAGGGGAGACCCAGTACTTC
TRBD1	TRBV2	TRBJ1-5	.	CASRGQGDQPQHF	TGTGCCAGCAGGGGACAGGGGGATCAGCCCCAGCATTTT
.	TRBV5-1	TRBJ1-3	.	CASSSETEPSGNTIYF	TGCGCCAGCAGCTCAGAGACAGAACCCTCTGGAAACACCATATATTTT
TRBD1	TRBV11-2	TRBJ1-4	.	CASSLVWDRGGDEKLFF	TGTGCCAGCAGCTTAGTTTGGGACAGGGGAGGAGATGAAAAACTGTTTTTT
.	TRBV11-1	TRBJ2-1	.	CASSPIRGTYNEQFF	TGTGCCAGCAGCCCTATTAGGGGTACCTACAATGAGCAGTTCTTC
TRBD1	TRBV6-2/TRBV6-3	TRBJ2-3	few	CASSLRDRVTDTQYF	TGTGCCAGCAGTCTCCGGGACAGGGTTACAGATACGCAGTATTTT
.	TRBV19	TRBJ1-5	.	CASKAAGSNQPQHF	TGTGCCAGTAAGGCGGCAGGGAGCAATCAGCCCCAGCATTTT